Listed below are T cell receptor beta chains from one sample, sequenced in a study of shared clonotypes between healthy human individuals. Libraries were prepared by immunoSEQ multiplex PCR; TCRdb keeps only in-frame clonotypes and omits some of them. Of approximately 460,000 clones in the sample, approximately 71% are singletons; the top ten hold approximately 12%. The specimen sequenced was PBMCs. The receptors here all came from a middle-aged woman in good health. Some clones in this sample may be carry-over from other donors' samples. Each CDR3 is given with its conserved first and last residue. D genes are given only for firm matches. Clone size is not always given. Where it is, it says once, few, many or a class for expanded clones.

CDR3 protein,CDR3 DNA,J gene,V gene,D gene,clone size
CASTPTSGYNEQFF,TGTGCCAGCACCCCTACTAGCGGGTACAATGAGCAGTTCTTC,TRBJ2-1,TRBV19,TRBD2,few
CASSINLGTGDQPQHF,TGTGCCAGTAGCATCAATTTGGGGACAGGGGACCAGCCCCAGCATTTT,TRBJ1-5,TRBV19,TRBD1,NA
CASSLGQTSTGELFF,TGCGCCAGCAGCTTGGGACAGACGAGCACCGGGGAGCTGTTTTTT,TRBJ2-2,TRBV5-1,NA,NA
CKASEQFF,TGCAAAGCGAGTGAGCAGTTCTTC,TRBJ2-1,TRBV20-1,NA,few
CASSPGTSGFYNEQFF,TGTGCCAGCAGCCCCGGGACTAGCGGGTTCTACAATGAGCAGTTCTTC,TRBJ2-1,TRBV7-3,TRBD2,NA
CASSRGQDSNQPQHF,TGTGCCAGCAGTCGAGGACAGGACAGCAATCAGCCCCAGCATTTT,TRBJ1-5,TRBV6-8,TRBD1,NA
CAWSVLGSSGNTIYF,TGTGCCTGGAGTGTCCTGGGGAGCTCTGGAAACACCATATATTTT,TRBJ1-3,TRBV30,NA,many
CASSSLQNRVGSEAFF,TGTGCCAGTAGTTCGCTCCAAAACAGGGTTGGTTCTGAAGCTTTCTTT,TRBJ1-1,TRBV19,NA,NA
CASSQSTGTSGRGNEQFF,TGCGCCAGCAGCCAATCGACCGGGACTAGCGGGAGAGGGAATGAGCAGTTCTTC,TRBJ2-1,TRBV4-3,TRBD2,NA
CASSQSSGSSYEQYF,TGTGCCAGTAGCCAATCTAGCGGGAGCTCCTACGAGCAGTACTTC,TRBJ2-7,TRBV19,TRBD2,NA
CASSEPGASRDEQYF,TGCGCCAGCAGTGAGCCGGGAGCCTCCAGGGACGAGCAGTACTTC,TRBJ2-7,TRBV10-2,NA,few
CASSLPARGSNTEAFF,TGTGCCAGCAGCTTGCCCGCCAGGGGGTCGAACACTGAAGCTTTCTTT,TRBJ1-1,TRBV5-4,TRBD1,NA
CASQPGQGGYEQYF,TGTGCCAGCCAACCGGGACAGGGGGGGTACGAGCAGTACTTC,TRBJ2-7,TRBV2,TRBD1,NA
CSVDRDTYGYTF,TGCAGCGTTGATCGTGACACCTATGGCTACACCTTC,TRBJ1-2,TRBV29-1,NA,NA
CASSLARTQYF,TGTGCCAGCAGCCTTGCCCGGACCCAGTACTTC,TRBJ2-5,TRBV5-6,NA,NA
CASSVTQGQGVEQYF,TGTGCCAGCAGCGTGACTCAGGGACAGGGGGTCGAGCAGTACTTC,TRBJ2-7,TRBV9,TRBD1,NA
CASSLDGQTSYEQYF,TGTGCCAGCAGCTTAGATGGACAGACATCCTACGAGCAGTACTTC,TRBJ2-7,TRBV7-9,NA,NA
CASSEIAGAYEQYF,TGTGCCAGTAGTGAAATAGCGGGGGCCTACGAGCAGTACTTC,TRBJ2-7,TRBV19,TRBD2,NA
CASSLGTSGIGETQYF,TGCGCCAGCAGCTTGGGGACTAGCGGTATCGGAGAGACCCAGTACTTC,TRBJ2-5,TRBV5-1,TRBD2,NA
CASSLDIAATGELFF,TGTGCCAGCAGCTTGGACATAGCGGCTACCGGGGAGCTGTTTTTT,TRBJ2-2,TRBV11-2,NA,NA
CASTKGGIWETQYF,TGTGCCAGCACCAAAGGGGGGATCTGGGAGACCCAGTACTTC,TRBJ2-5,TRBV28,NA,few
CASSQESGTPYEQYF,TGTGCCAGCAGCCAAGAGTCCGGGACACCATACGAGCAGTACTTC,TRBJ2-7,TRBV4-2,NA,NA
CASSYGTSGHYNEQFF,TGTGCCAGCAGCTACGGGACTAGCGGGCACTACAATGAGCAGTTCTTC,TRBJ2-1,TRBV14,TRBD2,few
CASSDRPWTPQHF,TGTGCCAGCAGCGATCGACCCTGGACACCCCAGCATTTT,TRBJ1-5,TRBV6-6,NA,NA
CASSFPDRFYGYTF,TGTGCCAGCAGCTTCCCTGATCGATTCTATGGCTACACCTTC,TRBJ1-2,TRBV5-6,NA,NA
CATHGTSAYEQYF,TGCGCCACGCACGGGACTAGCGCCTACGAGCAGTACTTC,TRBJ2-7,TRBV10-1,TRBD2,NA
CASSLVLAGSFNEQFF,TGCGCCAGCAGCTTGGTACTAGCGGGGAGTTTCAATGAGCAGTTCTTC,TRBJ2-1,TRBV5-1,TRBD2,NA
CASSTSSGGFYGYTF,TGTGCCAGCAGTACGTCATCAGGGGGCTTTTATGGCTACACCTTC,TRBJ1-2,TRBV28,TRBD1,NA
CASSSGPATNEKLFF,TGCGCCAGCAGTTCGGGGCCTGCAACTAATGAAAAACTGTTTTTT,TRBJ1-4,TRBV10-2,NA,NA
CASSLAIQGNEQFF,TGTGCCAGCAGCTTAGCAATACAGGGCAATGAGCAGTTCTTC,TRBJ2-1,TRBV7-3,NA,NA
CASSLQGATVPGELFF,TGTGCCAGCAGCTTACAGGGAGCTACGGTCCCCGGGGAGCTGTTTTTT,TRBJ2-2,TRBV7-3,NA,NA
CASSEFGTGPTDTQYF,TGTGCCAGCAGTGAATTCGGGACAGGGCCCACAGATACGCAGTATTTT,TRBJ2-3,TRBV2,TRBD1,NA
CASSLFTGAVGEQFF,TGTGCCAGCAGCTTGTTTACGGGAGCCGTCGGTGAGCAGTTCTTC,TRBJ2-1,TRBV5-6,NA,NA
CASSPDRNTIQQYF,TGCGCCAGCAGCCCGGATCGGAACACAATTCAGCAGTACTTC,TRBJ2-7,TRBV5-1,NA,NA
CASSLGRGLHYGYTF,TGTGCCAGCAGCTTAGGCAGGGGCCTTCACTATGGCTACACCTTC,TRBJ1-2,TRBV7-2,NA,few
CASSKKGYRAPYEQYF,TGTGCCAGCAGCAAAAAGGGATACAGGGCCCCCTACGAGCAGTACTTC,TRBJ2-7,TRBV21-1,NA,NA
CASSEFIAEAFF,TGTGCCAGCAGTGAATTTATCGCTGAAGCTTTCTTT,TRBJ1-1,TRBV2,NA,NA
CASSPRRGSSTDTQYF,TGTGCCAGTAGTCCACGGAGAGGATCTAGCACAGATACGCAGTATTTT,TRBJ2-3,TRBV19,NA,NA
CAISVGWTSGNGELFF,TGTGCCATCAGTGTGGGTTGGACTAGCGGGAACGGGGAGCTGTTTTTT,TRBJ2-2,TRBV10-3,TRBD2,NA
CASSLGRGSSYNEQFF,TGCGCCAGCAGCTTGGGGAGGGGCAGCTCCTACAATGAGCAGTTCTTC,TRBJ2-1,TRBV5-1,NA,NA
CASSLGRGGRPQHF,TGTGCCAGCAGCTTGGGGCGGGGAGGAAGGCCCCAGCATTTT,TRBJ1-5,TRBV5-6,NA,NA
CASSPGTVSTDTQYF,TGTGCCAGCAGCCCCGGGACAGTAAGCACAGATACGCAGTATTTT,TRBJ2-3,TRBV5-4,TRBD1,NA
CASSPTGGDQPQHF,TGTGCCAGCAGCCCGACAGGGGGAGATCAGCCCCAGCATTTT,TRBJ1-5,TRBV6-1,TRBD1,NA
CASFQEISGNTIYF,TGTGCCAGCTTTCAAGAGATCTCTGGAAACACCATATATTTT,TRBJ1-3,TRBV2,NA,NA
CSAPGRTIYTF,TGCAGTGCTCCTGGACGGACAATATACACCTTC,TRBJ1-2,TRBV20-1,NA,NA